Each of the 32 T cell receptor beta chains below was sequenced from the same sample in a study of T cells in lung cancer brain metastases. The method was immunoSEQ multiplex PCR; TCRdb's version includes in-frame clones alone and lacks a portion of them. The profile shows about 4,800 clones, roughly 87% of them singletons. Sequencing used tumor tissue from the primary lung tumor. These receptors were taken from a woman aged 45 to 65 with non-small cell lung cancer.

The table lists this clone with a few counts. This chain links TRBV28 with TRBJ1-5; no firm D call. Germline CDR1 and CDR2: MDHEN and SYDVKM. V was cut by 3 bases and J by 5 bases, with 8 bases left in between. The CDR3 is 13 amino acids. As DNA, the CDR3 is TGTGCCAGCAGTTTTGGCAACTATCAGCCCCAGCATTTT. The encoded protein is CASSFGNYQPQHF.

The chain carries TRBV6-1 and TRBJ2-7; TRBD1 matches at 9 bases. This CDR3 is built from 13 residues. Germline-derived CDR1 and CDR2 are MNHNS and SASEGT. With V trimmed by 6 bases and J by 5 bases, 5 bases remained unmatched. For the CDR3, the DNA is TGTGCCAGCAGACAGGGGGCGTTTGACGAGCAGTACGTC. Translation gives CASRQGAFDEQYV.

V usage is TRBV9 and J usage is TRBJ2-5; D is possibly TRBD1 (6 bases). The CDR3 has 15 residues. Trimming removed 2 bases from V and 4 bases from J, with 15 bases in between. Germline V gene lookup returns CDR1 SGDLS and CDR2 YYNGEE. The CDR3 spells CASSVGQISGETQYF. In DNA form, the CDR3 reads TGTGCCAGCAGCGTCGGACAGATATCGGGAGAGACCCAGTACTTC.

This chain links TRBV5-1 with TRBJ2-5; TRBD1 is a possible D gene (6 bases). The V and J ends lost 4 bases and 5 bases respectively, with 18 bases between them. CDR1 and CDR2 from the germline V gene are SGHRS and YFSETQ. The CDR3 runs to 15 residues. CDR3 loop: CASSRKADRGETQYF. CDR3 sequence (DNA): TGCGCCAGCAGCCGAAAGGCGGACAGAGGCGAGACCCAGTACTTC. Full variable domain (missing parts from reference TRBV5-1 and TRBJ2-5): KAGVTQTPRYLIKTRGQQVTLSCSPISGHRSVSWYQQTPGQGLQFLFEYFSETQRNKGNFPGRFSGRQFSNSRSEMNVSTLELGDSALYLCASSRKADRGETQYFGPGTRLLVL.

This CDR3 is CASSSQTRRSTEAFF. The DNA of the CDR3 is TGTGCCAGCAGTTCACAGACGCGGAGGAGCACTGAAGCTTTCTTT. The chain employs TRBV6-5 and TRBJ1-1, with no clear D. Germline CDR1 reads MNHEY; CDR2 reads SVGAGI. This CDR3 spans 15 amino acids. V was cut by 4 bases and J by 4 bases, with 16 bases left in between.

The chain recombines TRBV14 with TRBJ2-3; D uncertain. Trimming took off 0 bases at V and 5 bases at J, with 15 bases between the two ends. The CDR3 consists of 16 residues. Looked up from germline, CDR1 is SGHDN and CDR2 is FVKESK. CDR3 amino acids: CASSQESGVWGDTQYF. In DNA, the CDR3 is TGTGCCAGCAGCCAAGAGTCTGGGGTGTGGGGAGATACGCAGTATTTT.

The chain is built from TRBV6-5 and TRBJ1-1; tentative D call: TRBD1 (6 bases). V lost 1 base and J 3 bases, leaving 15 bases between the germline ends. Germline-derived CDR1 and CDR2 are MNHEY and SVGAGI. CDR3 length: 16 amino acids. As DNA, the CDR3 is TGTGCCAGCAGTTACTTGGGGGCAGGGATGGACACTGAAGCTTTCTTT. Translating it yields CASSYLGAGMDTEAFF.

This sequence joins TRBV14 and TRBJ1-1; 8 bases are shared with TRBD1. The V gene's germline CDR1 is SGHDN and CDR2 FVKESK. J was trimmed by 5 bases and V by 3 bases; bases with no gene match: 2. This CDR3 is built from 13 residues. CDR3 amino acids: CASSQTGVTEAFF. As DNA, the CDR3 is TGTGCCAGCAGCCAGACAGGGGTAACTGAAGCTTTCTTT.

The sample holds a few counts of this clone. The V gene is TRBV4-1, the J gene TRBJ2-1; D remains ambiguous. This CDR3 is built from 16 residues. Germline CDR1 MGHRA, CDR2 YSYEKL. V was clipped by 0 bases and J by 2 bases, with 11 bases between them. CDR3 nucleotides: TGCGCCAGCAGCCAAGAAGGGCGGAATACCTACAATGAGCAGTTCTTC. Its protein is CASSQEGRNTYNEQFF.

This clone was seen only once. The V call is TRBV11-3, the J call TRBJ2-1; 12 bases match TRBD2. J gave up 9 bases and V 0 bases, and 6 bases lay outside the gene matches. The CDR3 is 16 residues long. Germline V gene data show CDR1 as SGHNT and CDR2 as YENEEA. Here the CDR3 reads CASSLEGGLAGAEQFF. The DNA for the CDR3 is TGTGCCAGCAGCTTAGAGGGGGGACTAGCGGGCGCTGAGCAGTTCTTC.

Only one count was recorded for this clone. This rearrangement joins TRBV29-1 to TRBJ2-2; TRBD1 might be the D (5 bases). Trimming shortened V by 3 bases and J by 1 base, and 6 bases separated the two germline ends. The V gene's germline CDR1 is SQVTM and CDR2 ANQGSEA. This CDR3 has 13 amino acids. CDR3 nucleotides: TGCAGCGTTGACAGGGTGAACACCGGGGAGCTGTTTTTT. Residues: CSVDRVNTGELFF.

The chain combines TRBV11-2 with TRBJ2-7; D is unresolved. Trimming shortened V by 0 bases and J by 6 bases, and 9 bases separated the two germline ends. Germline V gene lookup returns CDR1 SGHAT and CDR2 FQNNGV. The CDR3 is made up of 13 amino acids. The CDR3 DNA is TGTGCCAGCAGCTTAGATAGGAAGGGCGAGCAGTACGTC. Residues: CASSLDRKGEQYV.

The chain uses TRBV5-1 and TRBJ1-3, with D uncertain. The CDR3 has 15 amino acids. Trimming took 2 bases from V and 2 from J, leaving 11 bases between them. Germline V gene lookup returns CDR1 SGHRS and CDR2 YFSETQ. This chain's CDR3 is CASSFNGIAGNTIYF. The CDR3 coding sequence is TGCGCCAGCAGCTTCAACGGGATCGCTGGAAACACCATATATTTT.

Regarding this clone: The same CDR3 also results from other DNA sequences found in this sample. The chain links TRBV2 to TRBJ1-5; D not certain. Trimming stripped 6 bases from V and 0 bases from J, with 9 bases between. Germline V gene sequence: CDR1 SNHLY, CDR2 FYNNEI. This CDR3 contains 14 residues. CDR3 amino acids: CASSNSISNQPQHF. CDR3 nucleotide sequence: TGTGCCAGCAGCAACAGTATTAGCAATCAGCCCCAGCATTTT.

The chain employs TRBV7-9 and TRBJ2-5; tentatively, D is TRBD2 (7 bases). CDR1 is SEHNR, CDR2 FQNEAQ, per germline (reference sequence). The ends were cut back, 7 bases at V and 5 bases at J, with 23 bases in the middle. The CDR3 runs to 16 residues. As DNA, the CDR3 is TGTGCCAGCACCGGGGGCGGGGGCCACGTATTGGAGACCCAGTACTTC. Protein product: CASTGGGGHVLETQYF.

The chain has TRBV18 and TRBJ2-1; 9 bases map to TRBD2. The J segment lost 6 bases and the V segment lost 5 bases, leaving 5 bases of the junction unmatched. The length of the CDR3 is 14 residues. The germline gives CDR1 KGHSH, CDR2 LQKENI. The CDR3 DNA follows: TGTGCCAGCTCATCCTCTAGCGGGGCCAATGAGCAGTTCTTC. This gives the protein CASSSSSGANEQFF.

With respect to this clone: One junction end does not reproduce the germline sequence, and a read error may be involved. V is TRBV19 and J is TRBJ1-1; 8 bases are a match to TRBD1. The CDR3 runs to 13 residues. Per germline, CDR1 LNHDA and CDR2 SQIVND (reference sequence). In DNA form, the CDR3 reads TGTGCTAGTAGTCACAGGGGGTCCGGTGAAGCTTTCTTT. This encodes CASSHRGSGEAFF.

The chain recombines TRBV9 with TRBJ2-3, with D uncertain. Germline V gives CDR1 SGDLS, CDR2 YYNGEE. CDR3 length: 16 amino acids. Deletions cut 0 bases from V and 0 bases from J, with 11 bases between. The DNA for the CDR3 is TGTGCCAGCAGCGTAGGCTCATCCACTAGCACAGATACGCAGTATTTT. This gives the protein CASSVGSSTSTDTQYF.

This sequence joins TRBV29-1 and TRBJ2-3, with D maybe TRBD2 (6 bases). Deletions cut 5 bases from V and 5 bases from J, with 14 bases between. CDR1 and CDR2 from the germline V gene are SQVTM and ANQGSEA. The CDR3 contains 13 residues. CDR3: CSVITSRKDTQYF. The CDR3 region has the DNA TGCAGCGTTATTACTAGCAGGAAAGATACGCAGTATTTT.

V is TRBV19 and J is TRBJ2-5; D not resolved. Germline values: CDR1 LNHDA, CDR2 SQIVND (reference sequence). V lost 2 bases and J lost 3, with 7 bases in between. The CDR3 extends over 13 amino acids. CDR3 in DNA: TGTGCCAGTAGTATAAGAGGCGAAGAGACCCAGTACTTC. This sequence encodes CASSIRGEETQYF.

The chain combines TRBV6-5 with TRBJ1-1; 7 nucleotides match TRBD1. Germline CDR1 MNHEY, CDR2 SVGAGI. The CDR3 sequence is 12 residues long. The trim removed 6 bases at V and 7 bases at J, leaving 5 bases unmatched. CDR3 nucleotide sequence: TGTGCCAGCAGAGACGGGGACAGTGAAGCTTTCTTT. It is translated as CASRDGDSEAFF.

In this sample, this clone turned up a few times. The gene calls are TRBV9 and TRBJ2-6; the D gene is possibly TRBD2 (6 bases). V lost 2 bases to trimming and J lost 3 bases, with 15 bases between them. The CDR3 covers 17 residues. The germline V gene encodes CDR1 SGDLS and CDR2 YYNGEE. This CDR3 is CASSVPRELGGANVLTF. The CDR3 nucleotides are TGTGCCAGCAGCGTCCCCCGGGAGTTAGGTGGGGCCAACGTCCTGACTTTC.

V is TRBV5-4 and J is TRBJ2-4, with TRBD1 matching over 12 bases. Germline trimming cut 3 bases from V and 7 bases from J; bases unmatched to any gene: 8. The CDR3 runs to 16 residues. The germline gives CDR1 SGHNT, CDR2 YYREEE (reference sequence). The DNA for the CDR3 is TGTGCCAGCAGCTCCAGGGACAGGGGGCAGAGGAACATTCAGTACTTC. Protein sequence: CASSSRDRGQRNIQYF.

The chain links TRBV16 to TRBJ2-7, with TRBD2 identical over 8 bases. CDR1 and CDR2 (germline): KGHSY, FQNENV. V was pared by 0 bases and J by 1 base, with 11 bases of the junction left unmatched. This CDR3 is built from 18 residues. The CDR3 loop reads CASSQSIGLTSGSYEQYV. As DNA, the CDR3 is TGTGCCAGCAGCCAATCGATCGGTTTAACTAGCGGATCCTACGAGCAGTACGTC.

Turning to this clone: At one boundary the junction diverges from the germline segment, which might be a read error. The J gene is TRBJ2-2, the V gene TRBV11-3; 8 bases are shared with TRBD2. CDR3 size: 15 residues. The V gene's germline CDR1 is SGHNT and CDR2 YENEEA. The CDR3 protein is CASSSGGVGPGELFF. CDR3 DNA: TGTGCCAGCAGCTCCGGGGGGGTAGGACCCGGGGAGCTATTTTTT.

This clone was seen a few times. V is TRBV28 and J is TRBJ2-1; D may be TRBD2 (6 bases). V lost 3 bases and J 9 bases, leaving 9 bases between the germline ends. Germline V gene sequence: CDR1 MDHEN, CDR2 SYDVKM. CDR3 length equals 12 residues. CDR3 coding DNA: TGTGCCAGCAGTTTGAGCGGGCCTGAGCAGTTCTTC. Translating gives CASSLSGPEQFF. Filled out from reference TRBV28 and TRBJ2-1, the complete variable domain reads DVKVTQSSRYLVKRTGEKVFLECVQDMDHENMFWYRQDPGLGLRLIYFSYDVKMKEKGDIPEGYSVSREKKERFSLILESASTNQTSMYLCASSLSGPEQFFGPGTRLTVL.

J is TRBJ2-2 and V is TRBV4-1, with unresolved D. Between the trimmed V and J ends, which lost 0 bases and 2 bases, there was a span of 10 bases. CDR1 is MGHRA, CDR2 YSYEKL, per germline. The CDR3 has 16 residues. CDR3 residues: CASSQDWGYNTGELFF. CDR3 DNA sequence: TGCGCCAGCAGCCAAGATTGGGGTTATAACACCGGGGAGCTGTTTTTT.

J is TRBJ1-5 and V is TRBV23-1, with TRBD1 as a possible D gene (6 bases). TRBV23-1 is annotated as an ORF whose role is uncertain. Trimming took 8 bases from V and 0 from J, leaving 20 bases between them. CDR3 size: 17 residues. CDR3 DNA sequence: TGCGCCAGCCGCCGGGACACTCGCCAATATAGCAATCAGCCCCAGCATTTT. This sequence encodes CASRRDTRQYSNQPQHF.

The chain links TRBV10-3 to TRBJ1-3; D possibly corresponds to TRBD1 (6 bases). Germline CDR1 reads ENHRY; CDR2 reads SYGVKD. V lost 10 bases and J lost 0, with 19 bases in between. CDR3 size: 16 residues. CDR3 DNA sequence: TGTGCCACCGCTCAGGACAGCCCTAACTCTGGAAACACCATATATTTT. Its translation: CATAQDSPNSGNTIYF.

The genes are TRBV6-5 and TRBJ1-1, with D possibly matching TRBD1 (6 bases). This CDR3 spans 16 amino acids. Trimming removed 0 bases at V and 4 bases at J, with 15 bases between. CDR1 and CDR2 (germline): MNHEY, SVGAGI. CDR3 nucleotides: TGTGCCAGCAGTTACTCGAATTGGCAGGGGAGCACTGAAGCTTTCTTT. This gives the protein CASSYSNWQGSTEAFF.

The chain joins TRBV5-1 to TRBJ1-4; 7 bases agree with TRBD1. Trimming at V came to 3 bases and at J to 8 bases, leaving 7 bases not matched to a gene. Germline CDR1 is SGHRS and CDR2 is YFSETQ. This CDR3 region has 14 residues. In DNA, the CDR3 is TGCGCCAGCAGCTACTCCCCGGGACAGGAAAAACTGTTTTTT. Its protein product is CASSYSPGQEKLFF.

The chain recombines TRBV7-9 with TRBJ2-5, with 7 bases matching TRBD2. After removal of 2 bases from V and 5 bases from J, the junction contained 8 bases not matched to a gene. The CDR3 totals 15 residues. Germline V lookup: CDR1 SEHNR, CDR2 FQNEAQ (reference sequence). The CDR3: CASSLNRGSVETQYF. CDR3 nucleotides: TGTGCCAGCAGCTTAAATCGCGGGAGCGTGGAGACCCAGTACTTC.